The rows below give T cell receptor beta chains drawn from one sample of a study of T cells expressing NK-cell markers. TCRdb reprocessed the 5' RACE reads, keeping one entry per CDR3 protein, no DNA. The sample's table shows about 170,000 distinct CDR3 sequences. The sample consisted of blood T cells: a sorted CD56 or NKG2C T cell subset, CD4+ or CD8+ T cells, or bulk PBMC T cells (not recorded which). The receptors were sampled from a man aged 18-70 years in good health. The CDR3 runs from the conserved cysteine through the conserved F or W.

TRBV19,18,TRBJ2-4,CASSIDIAGGLAKNIQYF
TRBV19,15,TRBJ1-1,CASSIFSTENTEAFF
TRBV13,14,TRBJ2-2,CASSAGKNTGELFF
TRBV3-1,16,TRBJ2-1,CASSQEGGGVVQEQFF
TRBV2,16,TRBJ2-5,CASTSGRGANQETQYF
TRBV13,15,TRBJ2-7,CASRGSTGGLDEQYF
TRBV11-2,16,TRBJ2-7,CASSFQTGTGAGEQYF
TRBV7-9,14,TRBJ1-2,CASSPSGGDYGYTF
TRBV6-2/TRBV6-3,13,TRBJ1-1,CASSPGGNTEAFF
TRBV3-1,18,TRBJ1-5,CASTPGQPRDRLYQPQHF
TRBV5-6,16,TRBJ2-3,CASSLVSLGYEDTQYF
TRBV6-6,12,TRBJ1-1,CASSYGETSAFF
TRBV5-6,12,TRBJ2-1,CASRIQGGEQFF
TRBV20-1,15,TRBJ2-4,CSAARLDLTKNIQYF
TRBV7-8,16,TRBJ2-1,CASSFPGQGARNEQFF
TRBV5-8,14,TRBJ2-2,CASSLGDNTGELFF
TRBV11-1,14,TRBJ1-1,CASSPRRTNTEAFF
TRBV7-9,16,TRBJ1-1,CASSPRQGGVMTEAFF
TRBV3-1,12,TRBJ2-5,CASSTEEETQYF
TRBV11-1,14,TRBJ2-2,CASSVGSYTGELFF
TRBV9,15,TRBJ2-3,CASSRLAGGGDTQYF
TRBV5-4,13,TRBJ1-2,CASSWTGVSGYTF
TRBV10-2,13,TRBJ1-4,CASKGSVGEKLFF
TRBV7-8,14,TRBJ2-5,CASSGSGGQETQYF
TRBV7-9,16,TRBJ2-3,CASSPSLRGETDTQYF
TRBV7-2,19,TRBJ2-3,CASSLGPLGWAGGTDTQYF
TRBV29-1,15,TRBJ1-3,CSVVTGQNPGNTIYF
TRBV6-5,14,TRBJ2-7,CASSWGFSSYEQYF
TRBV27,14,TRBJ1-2,CASSPLGQGYGYTF
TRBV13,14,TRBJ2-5,CASSSRTYPETQYF
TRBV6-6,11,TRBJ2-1,CASSYSQEQFF
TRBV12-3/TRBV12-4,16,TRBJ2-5,CASSPPPGSNQETQYF
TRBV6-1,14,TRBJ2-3,CASRPGRLWDTQYF
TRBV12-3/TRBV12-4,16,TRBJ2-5,CASSFVRGASEETQYF
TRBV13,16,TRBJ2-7,CASSNLRDERLYEQYF
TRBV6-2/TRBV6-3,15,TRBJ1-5,CASSRTGSWDGPQHF
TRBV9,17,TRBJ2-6,CASSAHGHSSGANVLTF
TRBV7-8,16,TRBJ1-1,CASTPTGGGMNTEAFF
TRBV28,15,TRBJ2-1,CASSLFAVDYNEQFF
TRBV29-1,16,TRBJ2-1,CSVEGSDRGAYNEQFF
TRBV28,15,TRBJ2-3,CATSPAGERTDTQYF
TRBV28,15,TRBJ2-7,CASSFGPDTAYEQYF
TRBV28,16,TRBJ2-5,CASRTPRQGWQETQYF
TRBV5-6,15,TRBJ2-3,CASSLLGLARDTQYF
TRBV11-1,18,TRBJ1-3,CASSLLIGTDGWGNTIYF
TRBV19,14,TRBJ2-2,CASSISTNTGELFF
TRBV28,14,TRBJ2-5,CASMRALERETQYF
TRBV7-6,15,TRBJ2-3,CASSLEDSSTDTQYF
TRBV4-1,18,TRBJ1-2,CASSHRLGKEPNNYGYTF
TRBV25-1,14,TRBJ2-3,CASSSPGTTDTQYF
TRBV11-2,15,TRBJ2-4,CASSLEATKRDIQYF
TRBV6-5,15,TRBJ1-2,CASSYRMGHHYGYTF
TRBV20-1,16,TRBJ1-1,CSAAPPDRGLDTEAFF
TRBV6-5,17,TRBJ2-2,CASSYEYGGLNTGELFF
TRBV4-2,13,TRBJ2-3,CASSQEDVDTQYF
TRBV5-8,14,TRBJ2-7,CASEWSQGFHEQYF
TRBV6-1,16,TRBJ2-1,CASSQVPTNSYNEQFF
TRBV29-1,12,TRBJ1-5,CSVGTGHQPQHF
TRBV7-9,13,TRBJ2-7,CASSPRDTDEQYF
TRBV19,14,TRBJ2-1,CASSIIDERDEQFF